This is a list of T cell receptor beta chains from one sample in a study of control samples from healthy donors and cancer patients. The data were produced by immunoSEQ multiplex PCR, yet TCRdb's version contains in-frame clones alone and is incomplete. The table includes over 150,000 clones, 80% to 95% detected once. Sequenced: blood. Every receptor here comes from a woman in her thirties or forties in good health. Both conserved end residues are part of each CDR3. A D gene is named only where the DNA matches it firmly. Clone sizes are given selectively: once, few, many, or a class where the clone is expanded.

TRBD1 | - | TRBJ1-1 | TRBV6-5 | TGTGCCAGCACCAAAGGACAGGGGGCACTTGAAGCTTTCTTT | CASTKGQGALEAFF
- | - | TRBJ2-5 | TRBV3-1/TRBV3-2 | TGTGCCAGCAGCCAAGATTGGGCGGGCCTCCAAGAGACCCAGTACTTC | CASSQDWAGLQETQYF
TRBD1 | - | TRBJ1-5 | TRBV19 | TGTGCCAGTAGCTCGACACCCGGCGGGGGAGGGGGCTTTCAGCCCCAGCATTTT | CASSSTPGGGGGFQPQHF
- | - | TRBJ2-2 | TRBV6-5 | TGTGCCAGCAGACACATGGACGGCGGGGAGCTGTTTTTT | CASRHMDGGELFF
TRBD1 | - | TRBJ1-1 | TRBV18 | TGTGCCAGCTCACCAAGGGACAGGGGTGAAGCTTTCTTT | CASSPRDRGEAFF
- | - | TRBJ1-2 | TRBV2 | TGTGCCAGCAGTGGGGGTGGGTGGGGCGAGGGCTACACCTTC | CASSGGGWGEGYTF
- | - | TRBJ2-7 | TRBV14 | TGTGCCAGCAGCCAAGATGGCACCTACGAGCAGTACTTC | CASSQDGTYEQYF
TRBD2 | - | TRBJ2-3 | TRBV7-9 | TGTGCCAGCAGCCCCTCCCTAGCGGGGGGGCCAGATACGCAGTATTTT | CASSPSLAGGPDTQYF
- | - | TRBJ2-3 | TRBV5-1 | TGCGCCAGCAGCTTGGGTTTAGGGGGATCGTCAGATACGCAGTATTTT | CASSLGLGGSSDTQYF
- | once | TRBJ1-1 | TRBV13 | TGTGCCAGCAGCTTAGGACTTGTAACTCGAACTGACACTGAAGCTTTCTTT | CASSLGLVTRTDTEAFF
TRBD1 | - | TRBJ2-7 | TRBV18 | TGTGCCAGCTCACCTACGACAGGGATATACGAGCAGTACTTC | CASSPTTGIYEQYF
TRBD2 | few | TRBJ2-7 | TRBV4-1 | TGCGCCAGCGGCCTCCTAGCGGGGAGCCCCCACGAGCAGTACTTC | CASGLLAGSPHEQYF
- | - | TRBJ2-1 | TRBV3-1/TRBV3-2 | TGTGCCTCCCGGGACGGGCCAACCAATGAGCAGTTCTTC | CASRDGPTNEQFF
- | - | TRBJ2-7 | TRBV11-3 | TGTGCCAGCAGCTTTCGGACGGGCTACGAGCAGTACTTC | CASSFRTGYEQYF
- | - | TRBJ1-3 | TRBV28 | TGTGCCGGCCAGAGGACGGGCGGAAACACCATATATTTT | CAGQRTGGNTIYF
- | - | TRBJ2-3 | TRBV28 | TGTGCCAGCAGGTCAAGTTTGGTAGGGGACCCAGATACGCAGTATTTT | CASRSSLVGDPDTQYF
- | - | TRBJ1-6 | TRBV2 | TGTGCCAGCACTGGGCAGGGGCCAAGTCGGTCACCCCTCCACTTT | CASTGQGPSRSPLHF
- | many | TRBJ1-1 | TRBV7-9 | TGTGCCAGCAGCTTATACAGAACTGAAGCTTTCTTT | CASSLYRTEAFF
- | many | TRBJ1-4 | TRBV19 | TGTGCCAGTAGGGGGCAGGGGGAAAAACTGTTTTTT | CASRGQGEKLFF
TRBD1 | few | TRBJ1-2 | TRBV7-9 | TGTGCCAGCAGCCCGGGGACAGGGTTCTATGGCTACACCTTC | CASSPGTGFYGYTF
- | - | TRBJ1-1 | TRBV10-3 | TGTGCCATCAGTGCGACGGGAGGGACTGAAGCTTTCTTT | CAISATGGTEAFF
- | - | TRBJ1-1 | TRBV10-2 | TGCGCCAGCAGTGAAACAGTGAACACTGAAGCTTTCTTT | CASSETVNTEAFF
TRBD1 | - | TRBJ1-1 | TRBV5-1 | TGCGCCAGCAGCTTGTGGCAGGGGGCGGAGACTGAAGCTTTCTTT | CASSLWQGAETEAFF
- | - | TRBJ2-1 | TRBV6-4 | TGTGCCAGCAGTGGGTCTGGCGGGTACAATGAGCAGTTCTTC | CASSGSGGYNEQFF
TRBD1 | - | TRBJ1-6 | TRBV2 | TGTGCCAGCAGCGCGCGGGACAGGACACGATCACCCCTCCACTTT | CASSARDRTRSPLHF
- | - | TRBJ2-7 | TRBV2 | TGTGCCAGCATCCCGGACTCCTACGAGCAGTACTTC | CASIPDSYEQYF
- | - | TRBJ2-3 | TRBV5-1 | TGCGCCAGCAGCCATCCAGAGGGAGATACGCAGTATTTT | CASSHPEGDTQYF
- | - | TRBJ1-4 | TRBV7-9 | TGTGCCAGCAGCTTAGTGGGAAGCGAAAAACTGTTTTTT | CASSLVGSEKLFF
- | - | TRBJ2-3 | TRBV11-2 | TGTGCCAGCAGCTTAGTGACATACACAGATACGCAGTATTTT | CASSLVTYTDTQYF
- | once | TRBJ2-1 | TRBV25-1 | TGTGCCAGCAGTCCCTGGGACACCTACAATGAGCAGTTCTTC | CASSPWDTYNEQFF
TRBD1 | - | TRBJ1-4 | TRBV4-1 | TGCGCCAGCAGCTTACGAGGACAGGGGGCAACGGATGAAAAACTGTTTTTT | CASSLRGQGATDEKLFF
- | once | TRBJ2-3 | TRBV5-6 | TGTGCCAGCAGCTGGGGGTACACAGATACGCAGTATTTT | CASSWGYTDTQYF
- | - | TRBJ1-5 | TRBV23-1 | TGCGCCAGCAGTCACGCCAGGAACGTGGTCCATAACAATCAGCCCCAGCATTTT | CASSHARNVVHNNQPQHF
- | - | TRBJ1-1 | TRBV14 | TGTGCCAGCAGCCCACACCGTGTCACTGAAGCTTTCTTT | CASSPHRVTEAFF
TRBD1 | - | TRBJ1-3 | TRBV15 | TGTGCCACCAGCAGAGGGACAGGGGAGTCTGGAAACACCATATATTTT | CATSRGTGESGNTIYF
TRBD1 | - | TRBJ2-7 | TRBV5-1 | TGCGCCAGCAGCTTCCCGGGACAGGCCTCCTACGAGCAGTACTTC | CASSFPGQASYEQYF
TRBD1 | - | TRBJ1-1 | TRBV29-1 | TGCAGCGTTGAACCCCCGGGACAGGAACCGAACACTGAAGCTTTCTTT | CSVEPPGQEPNTEAFF
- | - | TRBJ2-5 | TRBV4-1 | TGCGCCAGCAGCCAAGTCGCGGTAGTCGAGACCCAGTACTTC | CASSQVAVVETQYF
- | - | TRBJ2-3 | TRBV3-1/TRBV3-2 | TGTGCCAGCAGCCAAGGCGGGGTGGGCACAGATACGCAGTATTTT | CASSQGGVGTDTQYF
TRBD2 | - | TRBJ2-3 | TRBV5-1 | TGCGCCAGCAAATCCGGGACTAGCGCTAACCGGTACACAGATACGCAGTATTTT | CASKSGTSANRYTDTQYF
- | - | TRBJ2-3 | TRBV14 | TGTGCCAGCAGCTCGAGACTAACAGATACGCAGTATTTT | CASSSRLTDTQYF
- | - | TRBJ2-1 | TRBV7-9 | TGTGCCAGCAGCTTAGGCGTGAACTTCTACAATGAGCAGTTCTTC | CASSLGVNFYNEQFF
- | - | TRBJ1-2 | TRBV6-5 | TGTGCCAGCAGTTCCGCGGGGGCGGGAAGGAACGGCTACACCTTC | CASSSAGAGRNGYTF
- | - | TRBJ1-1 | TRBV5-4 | TGTGCCAGCAGCGGGGGGGCCCCAGGGGAATGGACTGAAGCTTTCTTT | CASSGGAPGEWTEAFF
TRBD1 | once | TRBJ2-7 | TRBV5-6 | TGTGCCAGCAGCTCGACAGGGCACGCCGAGCAGTACTTC | CASSSTGHAEQYF
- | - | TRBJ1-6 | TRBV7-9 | TGTGCCAGCAGCTTAGATAGCCTTCCGAGAGAACCCCTCCACTTT | CASSLDSLPREPLHF
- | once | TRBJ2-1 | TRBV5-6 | TGTGCCAGCAGCGGGGATTGGCCGGGTGAGCAGTTCTTC | CASSGDWPGEQFF
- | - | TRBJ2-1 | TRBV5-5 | TGTGCCAGCAGCCGTCAGGAGTTTATTTACAATGAGCAGTTCTTC | CASSRQEFIYNEQFF
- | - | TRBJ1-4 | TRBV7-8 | TGTGCCAGCAGCGCAGACAGGCCAGGAGGTGGGGAAAAACTGTTTTTT | CASSADRPGGGEKLFF
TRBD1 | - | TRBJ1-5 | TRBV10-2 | TGCGCCAGCAGTGATGAGGGGGCGTGGAATCAGCCCCAGCATTTT | CASSDEGAWNQPQHF
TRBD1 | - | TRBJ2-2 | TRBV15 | TGTGCCACCAGCCCCCGGACAGGGGAGGTTTCCGGGGAGCTGTTTTTT | CATSPRTGEVSGELFF
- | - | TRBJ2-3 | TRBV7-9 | TGTGCCAGCAGCTCTGGCGGGGCGCGCACAGATACGCAGTATTTT | CASSSGGARTDTQYF
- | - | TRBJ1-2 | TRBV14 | TGTGCCAGCAGCCAAGTGGACAGTAATGGCTACACCTTC | CASSQVDSNGYTF
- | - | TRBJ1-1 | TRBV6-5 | TGTGCCAGCAGACCCCAGTTGGGGCTTGAAGCTTTCTTT | CASRPQLGLEAFF
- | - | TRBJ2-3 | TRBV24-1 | TGTGCCACCAGTTTATCAGGGGTCACAGATACGCAGTATTTT | CATSLSGVTDTQYF
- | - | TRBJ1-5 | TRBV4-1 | TGCGCCAGCAGCCCCGGAGGATCCCAGCCCCAGCATTTT | CASSPGGSQPQHF
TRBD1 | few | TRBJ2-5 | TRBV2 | TGTGCCAGCAGTGCGGAGACAGGGGCCCAAGAGACCCAGTACTTC | CASSAETGAQETQYF
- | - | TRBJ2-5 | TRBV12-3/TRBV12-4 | TGTGCCAGCAGAAGGACAGAGCAAGAGACCCAGTACTTC | CASRRTEQETQYF